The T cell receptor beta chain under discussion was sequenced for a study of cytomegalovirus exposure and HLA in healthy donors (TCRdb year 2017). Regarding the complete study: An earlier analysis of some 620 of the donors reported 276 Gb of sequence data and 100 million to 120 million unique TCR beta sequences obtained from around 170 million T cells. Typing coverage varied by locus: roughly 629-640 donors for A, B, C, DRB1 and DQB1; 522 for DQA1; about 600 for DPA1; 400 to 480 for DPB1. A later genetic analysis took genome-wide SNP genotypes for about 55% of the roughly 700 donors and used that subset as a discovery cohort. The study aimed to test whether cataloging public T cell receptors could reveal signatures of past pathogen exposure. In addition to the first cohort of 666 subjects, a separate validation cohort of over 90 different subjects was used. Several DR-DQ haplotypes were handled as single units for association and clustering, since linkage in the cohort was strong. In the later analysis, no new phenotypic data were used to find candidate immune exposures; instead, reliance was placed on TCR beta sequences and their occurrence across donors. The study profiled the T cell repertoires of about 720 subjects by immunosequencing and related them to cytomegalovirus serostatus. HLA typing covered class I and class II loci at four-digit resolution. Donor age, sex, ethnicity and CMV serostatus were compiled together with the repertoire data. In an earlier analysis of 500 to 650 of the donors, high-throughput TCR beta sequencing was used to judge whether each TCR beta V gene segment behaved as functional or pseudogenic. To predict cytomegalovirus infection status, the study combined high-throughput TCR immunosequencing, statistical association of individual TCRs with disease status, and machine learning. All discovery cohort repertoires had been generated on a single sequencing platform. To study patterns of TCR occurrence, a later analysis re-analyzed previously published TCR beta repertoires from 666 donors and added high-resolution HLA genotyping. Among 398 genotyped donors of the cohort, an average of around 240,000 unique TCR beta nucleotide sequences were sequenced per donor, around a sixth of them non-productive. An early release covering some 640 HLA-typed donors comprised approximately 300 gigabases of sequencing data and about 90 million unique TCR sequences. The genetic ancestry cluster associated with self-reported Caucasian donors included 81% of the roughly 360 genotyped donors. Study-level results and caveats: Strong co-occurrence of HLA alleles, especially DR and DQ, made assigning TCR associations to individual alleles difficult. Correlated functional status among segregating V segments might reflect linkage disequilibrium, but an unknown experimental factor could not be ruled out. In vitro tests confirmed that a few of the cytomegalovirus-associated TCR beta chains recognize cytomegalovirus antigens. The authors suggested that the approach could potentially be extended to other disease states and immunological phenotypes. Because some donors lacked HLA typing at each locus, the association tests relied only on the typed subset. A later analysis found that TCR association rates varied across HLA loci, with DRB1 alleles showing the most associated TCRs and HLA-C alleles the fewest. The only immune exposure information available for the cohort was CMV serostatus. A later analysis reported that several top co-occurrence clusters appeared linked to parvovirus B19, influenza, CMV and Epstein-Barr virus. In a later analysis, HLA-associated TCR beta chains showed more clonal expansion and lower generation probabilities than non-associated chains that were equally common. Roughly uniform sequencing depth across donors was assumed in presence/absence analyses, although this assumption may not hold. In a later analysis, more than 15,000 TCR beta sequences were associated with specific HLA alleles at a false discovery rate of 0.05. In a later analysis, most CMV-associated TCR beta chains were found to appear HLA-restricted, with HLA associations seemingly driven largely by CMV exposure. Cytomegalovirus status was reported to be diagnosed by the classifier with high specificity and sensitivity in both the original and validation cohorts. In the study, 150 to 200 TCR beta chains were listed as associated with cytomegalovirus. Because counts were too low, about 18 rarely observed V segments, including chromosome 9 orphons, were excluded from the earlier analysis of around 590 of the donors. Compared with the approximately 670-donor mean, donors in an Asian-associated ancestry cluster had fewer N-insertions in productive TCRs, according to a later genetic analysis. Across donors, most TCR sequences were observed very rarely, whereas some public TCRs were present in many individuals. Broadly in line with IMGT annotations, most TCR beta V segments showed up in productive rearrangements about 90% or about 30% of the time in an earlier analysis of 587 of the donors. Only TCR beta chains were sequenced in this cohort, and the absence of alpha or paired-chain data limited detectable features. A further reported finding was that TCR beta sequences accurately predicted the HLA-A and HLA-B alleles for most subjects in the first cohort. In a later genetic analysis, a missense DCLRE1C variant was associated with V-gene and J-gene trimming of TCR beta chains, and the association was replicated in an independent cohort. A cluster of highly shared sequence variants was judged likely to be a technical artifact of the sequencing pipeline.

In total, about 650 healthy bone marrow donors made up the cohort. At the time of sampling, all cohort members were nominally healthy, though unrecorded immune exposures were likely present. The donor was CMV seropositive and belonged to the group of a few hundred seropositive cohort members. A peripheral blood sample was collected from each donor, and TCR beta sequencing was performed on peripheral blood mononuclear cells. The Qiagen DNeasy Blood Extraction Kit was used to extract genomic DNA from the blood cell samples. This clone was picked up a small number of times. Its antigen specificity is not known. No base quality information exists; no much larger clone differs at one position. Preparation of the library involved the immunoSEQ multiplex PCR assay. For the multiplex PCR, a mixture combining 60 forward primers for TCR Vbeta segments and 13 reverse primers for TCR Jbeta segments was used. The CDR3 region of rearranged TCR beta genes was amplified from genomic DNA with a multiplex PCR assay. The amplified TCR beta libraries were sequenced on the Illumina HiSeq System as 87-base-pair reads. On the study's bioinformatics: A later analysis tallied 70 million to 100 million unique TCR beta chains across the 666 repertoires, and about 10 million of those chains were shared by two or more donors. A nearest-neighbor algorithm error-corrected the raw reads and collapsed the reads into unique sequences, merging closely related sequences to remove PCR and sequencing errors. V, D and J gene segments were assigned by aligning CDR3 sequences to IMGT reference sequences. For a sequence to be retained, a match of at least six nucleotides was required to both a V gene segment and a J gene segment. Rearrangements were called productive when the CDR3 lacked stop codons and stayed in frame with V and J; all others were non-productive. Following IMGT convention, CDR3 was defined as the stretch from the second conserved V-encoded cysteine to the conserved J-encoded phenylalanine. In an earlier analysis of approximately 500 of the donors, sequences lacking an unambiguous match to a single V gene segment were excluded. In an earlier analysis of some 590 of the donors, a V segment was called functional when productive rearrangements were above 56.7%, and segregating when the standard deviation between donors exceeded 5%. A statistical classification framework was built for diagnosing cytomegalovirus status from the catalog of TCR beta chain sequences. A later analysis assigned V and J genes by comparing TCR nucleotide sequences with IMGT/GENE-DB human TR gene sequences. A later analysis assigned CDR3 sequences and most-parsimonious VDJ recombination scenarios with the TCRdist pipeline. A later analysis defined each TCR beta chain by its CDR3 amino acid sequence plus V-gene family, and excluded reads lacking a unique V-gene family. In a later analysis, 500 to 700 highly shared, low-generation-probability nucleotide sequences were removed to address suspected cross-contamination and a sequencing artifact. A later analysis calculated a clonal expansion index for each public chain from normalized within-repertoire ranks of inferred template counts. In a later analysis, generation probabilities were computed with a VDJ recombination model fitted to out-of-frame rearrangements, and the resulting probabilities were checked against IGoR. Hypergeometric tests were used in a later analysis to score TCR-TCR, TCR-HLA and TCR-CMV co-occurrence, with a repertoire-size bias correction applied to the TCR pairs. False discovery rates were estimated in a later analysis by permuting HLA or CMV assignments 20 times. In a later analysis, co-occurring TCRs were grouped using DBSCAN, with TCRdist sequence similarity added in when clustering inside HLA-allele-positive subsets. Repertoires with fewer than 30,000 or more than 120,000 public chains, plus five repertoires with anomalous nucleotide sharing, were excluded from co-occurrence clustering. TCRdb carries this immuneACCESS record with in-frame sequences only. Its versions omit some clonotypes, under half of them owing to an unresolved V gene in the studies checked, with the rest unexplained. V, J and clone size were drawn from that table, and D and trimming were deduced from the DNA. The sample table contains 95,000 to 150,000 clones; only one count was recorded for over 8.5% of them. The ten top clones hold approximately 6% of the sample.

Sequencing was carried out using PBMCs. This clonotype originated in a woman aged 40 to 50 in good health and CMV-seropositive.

The DNA sequence is as follows: TGTGCCAGCTCACCAGGTCCTAGCGGAGTCTACGAGCAGTACTTC. Its translation reads: CASSPGPSGVYEQYF. The chain was built from TRBV18 and TRBJ2-7, and 7 junctional nucleotides match TRBD2. Sequences KGHSH (CDR1) and LQKENI (CDR2) are obtained from the germline V gene. The cysteine opens and the phenylalanine closes a CDR3 of 15 amino acids. The only DNA kept is the CDR3, 45 bases in frame from the first base. V loses 2 bases at its end and J loses 3 bases; junction bases beyond the gene matches: 7.